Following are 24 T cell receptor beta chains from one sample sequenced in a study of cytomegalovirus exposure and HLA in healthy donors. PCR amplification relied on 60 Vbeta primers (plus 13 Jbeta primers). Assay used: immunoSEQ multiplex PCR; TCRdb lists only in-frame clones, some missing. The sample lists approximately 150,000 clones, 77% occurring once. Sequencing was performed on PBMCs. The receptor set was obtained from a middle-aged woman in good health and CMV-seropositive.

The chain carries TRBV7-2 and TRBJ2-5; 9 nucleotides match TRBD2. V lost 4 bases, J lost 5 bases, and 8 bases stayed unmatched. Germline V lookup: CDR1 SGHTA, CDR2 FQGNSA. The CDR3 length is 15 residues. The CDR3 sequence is CASSSGSGGWETQYF. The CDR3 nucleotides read TGTGCCAGCAGCTCGGGTAGCGGGGGATGGGAGACCCAGTACTTC.

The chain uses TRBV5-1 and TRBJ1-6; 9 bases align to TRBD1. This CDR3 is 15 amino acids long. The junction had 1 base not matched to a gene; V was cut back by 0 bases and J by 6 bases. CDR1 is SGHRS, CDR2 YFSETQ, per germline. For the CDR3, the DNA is TGCGCCAGCAGCTTGGAGGGACAGGGTAATTCACCCCTCCACTTT. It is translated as CASSLEGQGNSPLHF.

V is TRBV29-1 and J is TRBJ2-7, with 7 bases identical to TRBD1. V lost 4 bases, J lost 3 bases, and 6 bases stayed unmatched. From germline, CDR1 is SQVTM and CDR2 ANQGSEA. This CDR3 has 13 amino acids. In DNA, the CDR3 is TGCAGCGTTGGTGGGGCAGGGGGCTACGAGCAGTACTTC. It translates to CSVGGAGGYEQYF.

The CDR3 is CASSPRGGETQYF. CDR3 sequence (DNA): TGTGCCAGCAGCCCACGGGGGGGGGAGACCCAGTACTTC. The chain carries TRBV7-2 and TRBJ2-5; 8 bases line up with TRBD2. The CDR3 loop spans 13 amino acids. After removal of 5 bases from V and 5 bases from J, the junction contained 4 bases not matched to a gene. Germline V gives CDR1 SGHTA, CDR2 FQGNSA.

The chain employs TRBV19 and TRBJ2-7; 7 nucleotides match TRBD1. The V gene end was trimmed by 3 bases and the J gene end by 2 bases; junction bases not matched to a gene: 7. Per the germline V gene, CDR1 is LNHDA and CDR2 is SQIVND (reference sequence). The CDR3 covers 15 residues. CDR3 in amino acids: CASSITGVGAYEQYF. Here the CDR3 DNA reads TGTGCCAGTAGTATTACAGGGGTGGGAGCCTACGAGCAGTACTTC.

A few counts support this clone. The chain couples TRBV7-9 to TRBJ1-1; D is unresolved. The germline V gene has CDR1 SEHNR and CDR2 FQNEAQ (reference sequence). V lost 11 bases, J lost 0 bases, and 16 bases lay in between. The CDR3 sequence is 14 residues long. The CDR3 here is CALRLGTVNTEAFF. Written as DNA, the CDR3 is TGTGCCCTCAGGTTGGGCACTGTGAACACTGAAGCTTTCTTT.

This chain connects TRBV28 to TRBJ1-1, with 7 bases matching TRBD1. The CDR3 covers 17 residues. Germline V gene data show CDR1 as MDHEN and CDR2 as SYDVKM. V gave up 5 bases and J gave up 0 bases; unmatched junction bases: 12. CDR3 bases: TGTGCCAGCAGTGTAGGGGGCGCGGGCTTCATGAACACTGAAGCTTTCTTT. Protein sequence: CASSVGGAGFMNTEAFF.

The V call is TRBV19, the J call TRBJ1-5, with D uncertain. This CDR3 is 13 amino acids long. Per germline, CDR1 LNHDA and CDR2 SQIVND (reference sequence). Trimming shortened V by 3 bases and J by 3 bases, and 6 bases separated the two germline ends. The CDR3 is CASSMQANQPQHF. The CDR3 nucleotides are TGTGCCAGTAGTATGCAGGCCAATCAGCCCCAGCATTTT.

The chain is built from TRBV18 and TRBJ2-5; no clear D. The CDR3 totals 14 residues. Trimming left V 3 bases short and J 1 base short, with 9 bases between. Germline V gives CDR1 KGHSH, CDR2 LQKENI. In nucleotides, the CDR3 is TGTGCCAGCTCACCCACAGTTCGCCAAGAGACCCAGTACTTC. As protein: CASSPTVRQETQYF. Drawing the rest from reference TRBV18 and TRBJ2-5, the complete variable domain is NAGVMQNPRHLVRRRGQEARLRCSPMKGHSHVYWYRQLPEEGLKFMVYLQKENIIDESGMPKERFSAEFPKEGPSILRIQQVVRGDSAAYFCASSPTVRQETQYFGPGTRLLVL.

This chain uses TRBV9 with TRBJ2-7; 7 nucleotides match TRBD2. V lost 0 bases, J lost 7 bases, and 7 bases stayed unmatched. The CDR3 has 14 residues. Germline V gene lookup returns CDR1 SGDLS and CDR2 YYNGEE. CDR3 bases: TGTGCCAGCAGCGTAGGGAGCGGGATAGGGGAGCAGTACTTC. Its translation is CASSVGSGIGEQYF.

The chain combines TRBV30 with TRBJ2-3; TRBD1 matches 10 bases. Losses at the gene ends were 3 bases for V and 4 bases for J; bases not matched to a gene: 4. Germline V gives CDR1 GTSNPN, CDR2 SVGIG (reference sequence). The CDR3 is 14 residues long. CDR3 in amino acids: CAWRRQGAADTQYF. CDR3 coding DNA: TGTGCCTGGAGGCGACAGGGGGCGGCAGATACGCAGTATTTT.

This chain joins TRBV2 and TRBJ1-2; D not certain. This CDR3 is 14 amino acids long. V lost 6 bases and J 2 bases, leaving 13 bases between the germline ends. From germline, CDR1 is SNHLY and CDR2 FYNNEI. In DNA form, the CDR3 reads TGTGCCAGCAGCCGAGGTCCAGAGAACTATGGCTACACCTTC. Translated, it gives CASSRGPENYGYTF.

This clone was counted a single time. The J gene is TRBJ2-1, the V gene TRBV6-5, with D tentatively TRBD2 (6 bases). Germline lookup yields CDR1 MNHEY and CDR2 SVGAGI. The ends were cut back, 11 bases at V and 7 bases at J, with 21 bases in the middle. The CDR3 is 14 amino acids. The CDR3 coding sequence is TGTGCCTCTTGTAGGTCTAGCGAAAAAAATGAGCAGTTCTTC. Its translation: CASCRSSEKNEQFF.

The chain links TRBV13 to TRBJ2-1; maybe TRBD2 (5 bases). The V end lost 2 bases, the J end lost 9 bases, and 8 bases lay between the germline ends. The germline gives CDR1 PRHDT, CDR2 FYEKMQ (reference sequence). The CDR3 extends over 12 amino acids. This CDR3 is CASSLFGGEQFF. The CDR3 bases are TGTGCCAGCAGCTTATTCGGAGGTGAGCAGTTCTTC.

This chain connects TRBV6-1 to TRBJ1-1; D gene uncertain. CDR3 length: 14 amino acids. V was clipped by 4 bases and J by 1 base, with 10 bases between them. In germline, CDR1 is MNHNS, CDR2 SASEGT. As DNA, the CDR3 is TGTGCCAGCAGTGTAGGAGCTTCGAACACTGAAGCTTTCTTT. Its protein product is CASSVGASNTEAFF.

CDR3 protein: CASSIGLAGTYEQYF. CDR3 DNA sequence: TGTGCCAGTAGTATAGGGCTAGCGGGAACCTACGAGCAGTACTTC. J is TRBJ2-7 and V is TRBV19; 9 bases align to TRBD2. Germline-derived CDR1 and CDR2 are LNHDA and SQIVND (reference sequence). The CDR3 runs 15 residues. J was trimmed by 2 bases and V by 1 base; bases with no gene match: 3.

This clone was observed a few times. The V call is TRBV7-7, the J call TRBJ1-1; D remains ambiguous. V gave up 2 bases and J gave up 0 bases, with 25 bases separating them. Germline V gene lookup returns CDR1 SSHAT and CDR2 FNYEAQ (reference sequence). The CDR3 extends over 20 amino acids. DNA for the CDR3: TGTGCCAGCAGCTTACCCTCTCGATACGGGCGGAGGCTGATGAACACTGAAGCTTTCTTT. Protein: CASSLPSRYGRRLMNTEAFF.

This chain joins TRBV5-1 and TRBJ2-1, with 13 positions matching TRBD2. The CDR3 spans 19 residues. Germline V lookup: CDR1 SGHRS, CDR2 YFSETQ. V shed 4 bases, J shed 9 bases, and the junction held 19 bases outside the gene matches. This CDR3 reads CASSMDGPGLAGAQSEQFF. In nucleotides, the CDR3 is TGCGCCAGCAGCATGGACGGACCTGGACTAGCGGGAGCGCAATCTGAGCAGTTCTTC.

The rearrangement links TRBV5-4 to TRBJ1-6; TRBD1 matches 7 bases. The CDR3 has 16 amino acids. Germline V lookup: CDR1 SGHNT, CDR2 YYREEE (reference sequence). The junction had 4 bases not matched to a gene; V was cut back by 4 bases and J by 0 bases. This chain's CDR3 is CASSRQGSSYNSPLHF. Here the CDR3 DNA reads TGTGCCAGCAGCCGACAGGGCAGCTCCTATAATTCACCCCTCCACTTT.

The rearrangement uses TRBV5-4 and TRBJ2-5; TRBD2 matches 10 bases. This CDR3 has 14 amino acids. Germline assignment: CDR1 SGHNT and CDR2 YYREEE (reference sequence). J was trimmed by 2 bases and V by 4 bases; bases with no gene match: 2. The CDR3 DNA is TGTGCCAGCAGCCAGGGACTAGCGCAAGAGACCCAGTACTTC. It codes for CASSQGLAQETQYF.

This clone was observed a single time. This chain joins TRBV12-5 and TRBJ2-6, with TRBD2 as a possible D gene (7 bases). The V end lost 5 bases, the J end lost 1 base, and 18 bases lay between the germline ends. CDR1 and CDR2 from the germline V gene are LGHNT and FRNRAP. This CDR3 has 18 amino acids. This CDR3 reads CASGPSGAGASGANVLTF. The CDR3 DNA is TGTGCTAGTGGTCCCTCAGGGGCGGGAGCGTCTGGGGCCAACGTCCTGACTTTC.

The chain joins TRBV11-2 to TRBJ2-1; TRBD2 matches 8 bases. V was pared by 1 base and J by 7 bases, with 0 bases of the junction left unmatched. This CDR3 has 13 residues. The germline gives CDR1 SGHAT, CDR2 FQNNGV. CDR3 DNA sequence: TGTGCCAGCAGCTTAGGACTAGCGAATGAGCAGTTCTTC. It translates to CASSLGLANEQFF.

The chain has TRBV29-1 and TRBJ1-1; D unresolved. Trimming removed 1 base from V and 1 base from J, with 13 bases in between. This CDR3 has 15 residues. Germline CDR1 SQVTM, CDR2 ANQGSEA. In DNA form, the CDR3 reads TGCAGCGTTGAAGCTGAACGGGTTGGGAACACTGAAGCTTTCTTT. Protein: CSVEAERVGNTEAFF.

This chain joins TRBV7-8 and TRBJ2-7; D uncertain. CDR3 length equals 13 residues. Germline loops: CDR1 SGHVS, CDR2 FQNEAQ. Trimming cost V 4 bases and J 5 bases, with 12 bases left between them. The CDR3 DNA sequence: TGTGCCAGCAGCTCTCCCCTCCCCGACGAGCAGTACTTC. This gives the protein CASSSPLPDEQYF.